The 29 T cell receptor beta chains reported below all come from one sample, sequenced in a study of T cells in localized non-small cell lung cancer. The protocol was immunoSEQ multiplex PCR, while the TCRdb copy is restricted to in-frame clones and leaves out a portion. The table shows 75,000 to 80,000 clones, with more than 75% occurring only once. Source: peripheral blood, taken before any cancer treatment. These receptors were obtained from a woman between 40 and 69 years old with stage I squamous cell lung carcinoma.

This clone was picked up a small number of times. This chain joins TRBV18 and TRBJ1-5, with D tentatively TRBD1 (6 bases). V was cut by 2 bases and J by 5 bases, with 16 bases left in between. The CDR3 is made up of 16 amino acids. Looked up from germline, CDR1 is KGHSH and CDR2 is LQKENI. The CDR3 DNA is TGTGCCAGCTCACCAACCTCAGGGGAAATGCATCAGCCCCAGCATTTT. Translated: CASSPTSGEMHQPQHF.

This chain connects TRBV6-5 to TRBJ1-1; D possibly corresponds to TRBD1 (5 bases). In germline, CDR1 is MNHEY, CDR2 SVGAGI. With 4 bases removed from V and 9 bases from J, the gap between germline ends came to 12 bases. The CDR3 loop spans 12 amino acids. Written as DNA, the CDR3 is TGTGCCAGCAGTTCGCCAGGGACCCAAGCTTTCTTT. Protein product: CASSSPGTQAFF.

The chain has TRBV5-6 and TRBJ2-3; 11 positions agree with TRBD2. The CDR3 covers 14 residues. The germline V gene has CDR1 SGHDT and CDR2 YYEEEE. With V trimmed by 4 bases and J by 9 bases, 7 bases remained unmatched. Here the CDR3 DNA reads TGTGCCAGCAGCGCACTAACTAGCGGGGGAACGCAGTATTTT. This codes for CASSALTSGGTQYF.

A single count supports this clone. J is TRBJ1-1 and V is TRBV19, with TRBD1 as a possible D gene (5 bases). V was trimmed by 5 bases and J by 3 bases, leaving 13 bases between them. There are 14 residues in the CDR3. Germline V gene data show CDR1 as LNHDA and CDR2 as SQIVND (reference sequence). The CDR3 nucleotides read TGTGCCAGTAGTGCCTCAGGGACGCACACTGAAGCTTTCTTT. Translating it yields CASSASGTHTEAFF.

V usage is TRBV30 and J usage is TRBJ2-7, with 7 bases fitting TRBD1. CDR1 and CDR2 from the germline V gene are GTSNPN and SVGIG (reference sequence). V lost 4 bases, J lost 2 bases, and 8 bases stayed unmatched. The CDR3 loop spans 14 amino acids. CDR3 in amino acids: CAWNNPGQTYEQYF. The CDR3 DNA reads TGTGCCTGGAACAATCCGGGACAGACCTACGAGCAGTACTTC.

The chain uses TRBV7-3 and TRBJ1-2; D perhaps matches TRBD1 (5 bases). CDR3 size: 11 residues. From germline, CDR1 is SGHTA and CDR2 FQGTGA. Trimming removed 11 bases at V and 3 bases at J, with 10 bases between. The CDR3 loop reads CAERGHYGYTF. As DNA, the CDR3 is TGTGCCGAAAGGGGCCACTATGGCTACACCTTC. The full variable domain, in which reference TRBV7-3 and TRBJ1-2 provide the parts outside the CDR3, is GAGVSQTPSNKVTEKGKYVELRCDPISGHTALYWYRQSLGQGPEFLIYFQGTGAADDSGLPNDRFFAVRPEGSVSTLKIQRTERGDSAVYLCAERGHYGYTFGSGTRLTVV.

The chain has TRBV5-1 and TRBJ2-1; 8 nucleotides agree with TRBD2. Germline CDR1 reads SGHRS; CDR2 reads YFSETQ. The CDR3 contains 15 residues. V lost 2 bases to trimming and J lost 0 bases; unmatched junction nucleotides: 1. The CDR3 region is CASSFTSGSYNEQFF. In nucleotides, the CDR3 is TGCGCCAGCAGCTTCACTAGCGGCTCCTACAATGAGCAGTTCTTC.

The gene calls are TRBV2 and TRBJ2-3; TRBD2 matches at 8 bases. Trimming at V came to 7 bases and at J to 6 bases, leaving 6 bases not matched to a gene. The germline V gene has CDR1 SNHLY and CDR2 FYNNEI. The CDR3 consists of 13 residues. CDR3 DNA sequence: TGTGCCAGCACGAAGCGGGAGCTGGATACGCAGTATTTT. Encoded protein: CASTKRELDTQYF. Complete variable domain (other parts from reference TRBV2 and TRBJ2-3): EPEVTQTPSHQVTQMGQEVILRCVPISNHLYFYWYRQILGQKVEFLVSFYNNEISEKSEIFDDQFSVERPDGSNFTLKIRSTKLEDSAMYFCASTKRELDTQYFGPGTRLTVL.

The chain joins TRBV4-1 to TRBJ2-7, with a possible D match to TRBD1 (5 bases). V dropped 0 bases and J dropped 2 bases, with 11 bases sitting between them. The CDR3 length is 15 residues. Per the germline V gene, CDR1 is MGHRA and CDR2 is YSYEKL. In DNA form, the CDR3 reads TGCGCCAGCAGCCAAGATCCTCAGGGTGCCTACGAGCAGTACTTC. This gives the protein CASSQDPQGAYEQYF.

This chain uses TRBV19 with TRBJ1-4; tentatively, D is TRBD1 (5 bases). CDR1 and CDR2 (germline): LNHDA, SQIVND (reference sequence). V lost 5 bases and J 0 bases, leaving 19 bases between the germline ends. CDR3 length: 18 residues. In nucleotides, the CDR3 is TGTGCCAGTAGTCAGAACGGGGGGACCTTTGCAACTAATGAAAAACTGTTTTTT. Translated: CASSQNGGTFATNEKLFF.

The rearrangement uses TRBV27 and TRBJ1-2, with no clear D. The V end lost 3 bases, the J end lost 3 bases, and 8 bases lay between the germline ends. The V gene's germline CDR1 is MNHEY and CDR2 SMNVEV (reference sequence). The CDR3 runs to 13 residues. In DNA, the CDR3 is TGTGCCAGCAGTTTCATCCTGGACTATGGCTACACCTTC. Translation: CASSFILDYGYTF.

The V call is TRBV19, the J call TRBJ2-1, with 7 bases matching TRBD2. The J segment lost 14 bases and the V segment lost 8 bases, leaving 12 bases of the junction unmatched. From germline, CDR1 is LNHDA and CDR2 SQIVND (reference sequence). The CDR3 spans 12 residues. CDR3 in DNA: TGTGCCAGTTTTGAGGGAAGCGGGACGAAGTTCTTC. Protein sequence: CASFEGSGTKFF. Using reference TRBV19 and TRBJ2-1 for the parts outside the CDR3, the full variable domain is DGGITQSPKYLFRKEGQNVTLSCEQNLNHDAMYWYRQDPGQGLRLIYYSQIVNDFQKGDIAEGYSVSREKKESFPLTVTSAQKNPTAFYLCASFEGSGTKFFGPGTRLTVL.

The chain uses TRBV27 and TRBJ1-6, with TRBD1 matching over 9 bases. CDR3 length: 14 residues. Germline assignment: CDR1 MNHEY and CDR2 SMNVEV (reference sequence). After removal of 9 bases from V and 5 bases from J, the junction contained 5 bases not matched to a gene. As DNA, the CDR3 is TGTGCCAGGGAACAGGGGGCAGATAATTCACCCCTCCACTTT. Translation: CAREQGADNSPLHF.

DNA for the CDR3: TGTGCCAGTAGTATCAATCCGGGGGGGCTAACTGAAGCTTTCTTT. It is translated as CASSINPGGLTEAFF. The genes are TRBV19 and TRBJ1-1; maybe TRBD1 (6 bases). This CDR3 is 15 amino acids long. The germline V gene has CDR1 LNHDA and CDR2 SQIVND (reference sequence). With 3 bases removed from V and 5 bases from J, the gap between germline ends came to 16 bases.

The chain couples TRBV19 to TRBJ2-4; possible D gene TRBD1, 5 bases. Between the trimmed V and J ends, which lost 1 base and 6 bases, there was a span of 10 bases. CDR3 length: 14 residues. The germline CDR1 and CDR2 sequences are LNHDA and SQIVND (reference sequence). The CDR3 region has the DNA TGTGCCAGTAGTATAGGGGCAGGGTCAAACATTCAGTACTTC. It encodes CASSIGAGSNIQYF.

The genes are TRBV10-3 and TRBJ1-5; 7 positions match TRBD1. Germline V gene data show CDR1 as ENHRY and CDR2 as SYGVKD. There are 13 residues in the CDR3. The trim removed 6 bases at V and 5 bases at J, leaving 4 bases unmatched. The chain's CDR3 is CAISTGAHQPQHF. The CDR3 DNA reads TGTGCCATCAGCACAGGGGCGCATCAGCCCCAGCATTTT.

The rearrangement uses TRBV5-1 and TRBJ2-5; tentatively, D is TRBD2 (6 bases). This CDR3 has 12 amino acids. V gave up 3 bases and J gave up 5 bases, with 8 bases separating them. Germline lookup yields CDR1 SGHRS and CDR2 YFSETQ. The CDR3 loop is CASSSEGETQYF. Written as DNA, the CDR3 is TGCGCCAGCAGCTCGGAGGGGGAGACCCAGTACTTC.

The chain recombines TRBV2 with TRBJ2-3; TRBD2 matches at 8 bases. The CDR3 extends over 15 amino acids. The V gene's germline CDR1 is SNHLY and CDR2 FYNNEI. V shed 5 bases and J 4 bases; nucleotides not matched to a gene: 8. CDR3 in amino acids: CASSLQVGRADTQYF. The CDR3 DNA sequence: TGTGCCAGCAGTTTGCAGGTCGGGAGGGCAGATACGCAGTATTTT.

This chain joins TRBV10-2 and TRBJ1-1, with D hard to call. The germline gives CDR1 WSHSY, CDR2 SAAADI. Trimming pared 8 bases from V and 0 bases from J, leaving 10 bases between. CDR3 length: 13 amino acids. The CDR3 DNA follows: TGCGCCAGCGCTGGGGTGATGAACACTGAAGCTTTCTTT. It translates to CASAGVMNTEAFF.

The chain employs TRBV11-2 and TRBJ2-3; TRBD2 agrees at 8 bases. Unmatched junction bases numbered 10, after V lost 5 bases and J lost 6 bases. This CDR3 is built from 15 residues. Germline CDR1 SGHAT, CDR2 FQNNGV. The CDR3 region is CASSRLTGGPDTQYF. DNA for the CDR3: TGTGCCAGCAGCCGTTTAACGGGGGGGCCGGATACGCAGTATTTT.

J is TRBJ1-3 and V is TRBV6-1, with 7 nucleotides matching TRBD1. The germline V gene has CDR1 MNHNS and CDR2 SASEGT. This CDR3 region has 14 residues. V lost 2 bases, J lost 4 bases, and 2 bases stayed unmatched. CDR3 in DNA: TGTGCCAGCAGTGAACAGGGGGGCGGAAACACCATATATTTT. Amino acids: CASSEQGGGNTIYF.

This clone has a single count. The chain employs TRBV4-2 and TRBJ2-1; 13 bases align to TRBD2. This CDR3 has 15 amino acids. V lost 5 bases to trimming and J lost 8 bases; unmatched junction nucleotides: 6. Germline values: CDR1 LGHNA, CDR2 YNFKEQ. Here the CDR3 DNA reads TGTGCCAGCAGCTTTCGACTAGCGGGGGGTGATGAGCAGTTCTTC. Amino acid sequence: CASSFRLAGGDEQFF.

The chain couples TRBV9 to TRBJ1-6; TRBD1 might be the D (6 bases). V shed 4 bases and J shed 5 bases, with 13 bases lying between them. CDR1 is SGDLS, CDR2 YYNGEE, per germline. The CDR3 length is 15 residues. CDR3 nucleotide sequence: TGTGCCAGCAGCTTCGGGACAAGGGATAATTCACCCCTCCACTTT. Translation gives CASSFGTRDNSPLHF.

The rearrangement joins TRBV4-2 to TRBJ2-2; the match to TRBD1 covers 10 bases. This CDR3 is built from 14 residues. J was trimmed by 7 bases and V by 4 bases; bases with no gene match: 3. CDR1 is LGHNA and CDR2 is YNFKEQ in the germline V gene. The CDR3: CASSRQGAFGELFF. The CDR3 DNA is TGTGCCAGCAGCCGACAGGGGGCGTTCGGGGAGCTGTTTTTT.

The rearrangement uses TRBV29-1 and TRBJ2-7; weak D call: TRBD1 (5 bases). Germline V CDR1 and CDR2: SQVTM, ANQGSEA. The CDR3 runs 11 residues. The V gene lost 2 bases and the J gene lost 5 bases, with 7 bases spanning the gap. The DNA of the CDR3 is TGCAGCGTTGAACAGGGCCACGAGCAGTACTTC. Translated: CSVEQGHEQYF.

The V call is TRBV18, the J call TRBJ2-3; 13 nucleotides match TRBD2. Per germline, CDR1 KGHSH and CDR2 LQKENI. The J segment lost 4 bases and the V segment lost 3 bases, leaving 7 bases of the junction unmatched. The CDR3 length is 17 residues. The CDR3 region has the DNA TGTGCCAGCTCACCGGGGACTAGCGGGGCCCCGGCAGATACGCAGTATTTT. This sequence encodes CASSPGTSGAPADTQYF.

The chain is built from TRBV5-1 and TRBJ1-1; possible D gene TRBD1, 5 bases. The CDR3 has 11 amino acids. Germline V gene data show CDR1 as SGHRS and CDR2 as YFSETQ. V lost 5 bases and J 7 bases, leaving 9 bases between the germline ends. The CDR3 sequence: CASRSQGEAFF. CDR3 nucleotide sequence: TGCGCCAGCAGATCTCAGGGTGAAGCTTTCTTT.

The chain joins TRBV30 to TRBJ1-1, with 7 positions matching TRBD1. The germline V gene has CDR1 GTSNPN and CDR2 SVGIG (reference sequence). Losses at the gene ends were 2 bases for V and 2 bases for J; bases not matched to a gene: 5. The CDR3 contains 14 residues. The CDR3 nucleotides are TGTGCCTGGAGTATGGACAGGTTAAACACTGAAGCTTTCTTT. Translating gives CAWSMDRLNTEAFF.

The V gene is TRBV7-9, the J gene TRBJ2-5, with D uncertain. V dropped 5 bases and J dropped 4 bases, with 2 bases sitting between them. CDR1 is SEHNR, CDR2 FQNEAQ, per germline (reference sequence). The CDR3 has 10 amino acids. CDR3 DNA: TGTGCCAGCAGCCGAGAGACCCAGTACTTC. This encodes CASSRETQYF. The full variable domain, completed using reference TRBV7-9 and TRBJ2-5, is DTGVSQNPRHKITKRGQNVTFRCDPISEHNRLYWYRQTLGQGPEFLTYFQNEAQLEKSRLLSDRFSAERPKGSFSTLEIQRTEQGDSAMYLCASSRETQYFGPGTRLLVL.